These 9 T cell receptor beta chains were sequenced from one sample in a study of cytomegalovirus exposure and HLA in healthy donors. Amplification used 60 Vbeta primers and 13 Jbeta primers. Sequenced by immunoSEQ multiplex PCR; TCRdb stores in-frame clones only, minus some. Found here are roughly 120,000 clones, roughly 80% of them singletons; the top ten hold 7.5% to 9.5%. The sample consisted of PBMCs. Receptor source: a female donor in good health and CMV-seropositive.

This chain uses TRBV7-2 with TRBJ2-7, with a weak D call TRBD2 (5 bases). The CDR3 extends over 12 amino acids. V was pared by 4 bases and J by 7 bases, with 11 bases between. Germline-derived CDR1 and CDR2 are SGHTA and FQGNSA. This chain's CDR3 is CASSSERREQYF. CDR3 in DNA: TGTGCCAGCAGCTCTGAGAGGAGGGAGCAGTACTTC.

The CDR3 DNA is TGCGCCAGCAGCTATGACAGGGAACGGGGCACTGAAGCTTTCTTT. It is translated as CASSYDRERGTEAFF. V is TRBV5-1 and J is TRBJ1-1; 7 nucleotides match TRBD1. Germline V gene lookup returns CDR1 SGHRS and CDR2 YFSETQ. The V gene end was trimmed by 3 bases and the J gene end by 4 bases; junction bases not matched to a gene: 9. The CDR3 length is 15 residues.

The V call is TRBV10-3, the J call TRBJ2-2, with 9 positions matching TRBD1. The CDR3 consists of 17 residues. With V trimmed by 6 bases and J by 6 bases, 14 bases remained unmatched. Germline CDR1 ENHRY, CDR2 SYGVKD. The CDR3: CAIRRTGDSATAGELFF. In DNA, the CDR3 is TGTGCCATCAGAAGGACAGGGGACTCGGCGACCGCCGGGGAGCTGTTTTTT.

This CDR3 is CASSIISSGELFF. The DNA of the CDR3 is TGTGCCAGTAGTATAATCTCGTCCGGGGAGCTGTTTTTT. The rearrangement links TRBV19 to TRBJ2-2, with no clear D. Germline-derived CDR1 and CDR2 are LNHDA and SQIVND (reference sequence). Trimming cost V 2 bases and J 6 bases, with 7 bases left between them. This CDR3 is 13 amino acids long.

The chain has TRBV6-5 and TRBJ1-1; no clear D. CDR1 is MNHEY, CDR2 SVGAGI, per germline. The ends were cut back, 6 bases at V and 4 bases at J, with 12 bases in the middle. The CDR3 length is 13 residues. This chain's CDR3 is CASRDFLSTEAFF. The DNA of the CDR3 is TGTGCCAGCAGGGACTTCCTGAGCACTGAAGCTTTCTTT.

This sequence joins TRBV7-9 and TRBJ1-1, with TRBD1 matching 7 bases. Per the germline V gene, CDR1 is SEHNR and CDR2 is FQNEAQ (reference sequence). With V trimmed by 1 base and J by 3 bases, 2 bases remained unmatched. The CDR3 consists of 14 residues. CDR3 loop: CASSLEQGYTEAFF. CDR3 nucleotides: TGTGCCAGCAGCTTAGAACAGGGGTACACTGAAGCTTTCTTT. Filled out from reference TRBV7-9 and TRBJ1-1, the complete variable domain reads DTGVSQNPRHKITKRGQNVTFRCDPISEHNRLYWYRQTLGQGPEFLTYFQNEAQLEKSRLLSDRFSAERPKGSFSTLEIQRTEQGDSAMYLCASSLEQGYTEAFFGQGTRLTVV.

This chain joins TRBV30 and TRBJ2-3; TRBD1 agrees at 7 bases. Looked up from germline, CDR1 is GTSNPN and CDR2 is SVGIG (reference sequence). The CDR3 is 12 residues long. Trimming at V came to 4 bases and at J to 4 bases, leaving 2 bases not matched to a gene. CDR3 protein: CAWTQGADTQYF. The CDR3 region has the DNA TGTGCCTGGACTCAGGGGGCAGATACGCAGTATTTT.

The V call is TRBV7-9, the J call TRBJ1-3; 11 nucleotides align to TRBD1. This CDR3 is 17 amino acids long. With V trimmed by 5 bases and J by 1 base, 7 bases remained unmatched. Germline V gives CDR1 SEHNR, CDR2 FQNEAQ (reference sequence). The CDR3 DNA follows: TGTGCCAGCAGCGCCTGGGACAGGGGGGCGTCTGGAAACACCATATATTTT. Translating gives CASSAWDRGASGNTIYF.

J is TRBJ1-1 and V is TRBV30; the D is unclear. The CDR3 length is 12 residues. Germline CDR1 and CDR2: GTSNPN and SVGIG (reference sequence). V was clipped by 4 bases and J by 4 bases, with 10 bases between them. As DNA, the CDR3 is TGTGCCTGGACTCCCCGGGGCACTGAAGCTTTCTTT. This translates into CAWTPRGTEAFF.